This T cell receptor beta chain was identified during a study of cytomegalovirus exposure and HLA in healthy donors (dated by TCRdb to about 2017). Turning to the overall study: According to a later analysis, one platform produced both the 110 or so validation repertoires and the 550 to 800 repertoires of the first cohort. The aim of the study was to test whether cataloging public T cell receptors could identify signatures of past pathogen exposure. A separate validation cohort of roughly 130 different subjects was used in addition to the roughly 640-subject first cohort. The study combined high-throughput TCR immunosequencing, statistical association of individual TCRs with disease status, and machine learning to predict cytomegalovirus infection status.

The donors belonged to the validation cohort of approximately 130 subjects, which was separate from the approximately 700-subject first cohort. Study-wide findings and limitations: According to the authors, the approach could potentially be generalized to other disease states and immunological phenotypes. In a later analysis, TCRs clustered in the first cohort were found to also tend to co-occur in the roughly 120 validation repertoires, with approximately 93% of cluster scores above 0. In vitro tests confirmed that a few of the cytomegalovirus-associated TCR beta chains recognize cytomegalovirus antigens. All 120 or so repertoires were used to score co-occurrence in the validation cohort in a later analysis, because that analysis had no HLA typing for the cohort. A total of roughly 160 TCR beta chains were listed by the study as associated with cytomegalovirus. Most TCR sequences were observed very rarely across donors, whereas some public TCRs were present in many individuals. The classifier was reported to diagnose cytomegalovirus status with high specificity and sensitivity in both the original and validation cohorts.

Receptor libraries were prepared by the immunoSEQ multiplex PCR assay. Processing in the source paper ran as follows. To diagnose cytomegalovirus status from the catalog of TCR beta chain sequences, a statistical classification framework was built. TCRdb mirrors the immuneACCESS table, restricted to in-frame sequences. Some clones are absent from its copies; in checked studies, under half trace to an unresolved V gene, and the reason for the others is unknown. V and J calls plus clone size are reproduced from that table; the DNA served to infer D and trimming. Here the sample has some 290,000 clones; roughly 86% occur a single time. In total, the top ten clones hold over 0.9% of the sample. About this clone: Which antigen it targets is not known. The record has no base qualities; no much larger clone is one base away.

The CDR3 numbers 14 residues from cysteine through phenylalanine. Of all the DNA, just the CDR3 is kept, 42 bases in frame from base 1. As encoded in the germline V gene, CDR1 is ENHRY while CDR2 is SYGVKD. V is clipped by 8 bases and J by 3 bases, and the sequence between their germline boundaries is 13 bases long. The sample was PBMCs. The rearranged segments are TRBV10-3 and TRBJ2-2; the D segment could be TRBD1, given 5 matching bases. This TCR was sampled from a young man in good health and CMV-seronegative. The bases are TGTGCCATCGCGAAGGGGAAAGACACCGGGGAGCTGTTTTTT. Its coded protein is CAIAKGKDTGELFF.